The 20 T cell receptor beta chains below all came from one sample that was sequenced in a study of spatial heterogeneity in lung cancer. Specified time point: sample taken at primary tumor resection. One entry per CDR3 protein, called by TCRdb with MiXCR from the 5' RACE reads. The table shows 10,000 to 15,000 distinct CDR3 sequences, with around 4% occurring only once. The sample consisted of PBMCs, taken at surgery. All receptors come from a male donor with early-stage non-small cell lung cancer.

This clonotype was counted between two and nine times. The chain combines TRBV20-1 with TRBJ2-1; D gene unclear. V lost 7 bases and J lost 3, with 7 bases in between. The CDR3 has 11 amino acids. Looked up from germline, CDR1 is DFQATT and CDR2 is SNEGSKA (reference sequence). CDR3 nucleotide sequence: TGCAGTGTAGCCGACTACAATGAGCAGTTCTTC. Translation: CSVADYNEQFF.

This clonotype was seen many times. CDR3 nucleotides: TGTGCCAGCAGTTTTCGTACAGGGAAGGACACTGAAGCTTTCTTT. Translation: CASSFRTGKDTEAFF. The rearrangement uses TRBV28 and TRBJ1-1; D possibly corresponds to TRBD1 (6 bases). This CDR3 has 15 amino acids. V lost 3 bases to trimming and J lost 3 bases, with 14 bases between them. Germline V gene lookup returns CDR1 MDHEN and CDR2 SYDVKM.

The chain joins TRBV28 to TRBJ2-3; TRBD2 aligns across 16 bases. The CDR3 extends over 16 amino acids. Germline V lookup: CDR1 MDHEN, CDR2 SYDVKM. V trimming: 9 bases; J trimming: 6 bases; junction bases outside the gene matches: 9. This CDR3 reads CASIKPGLAGGDTQYF. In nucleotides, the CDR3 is TGTGCCAGTATAAAACCGGGACTAGCGGGAGGGGATACGCAGTATTTT.

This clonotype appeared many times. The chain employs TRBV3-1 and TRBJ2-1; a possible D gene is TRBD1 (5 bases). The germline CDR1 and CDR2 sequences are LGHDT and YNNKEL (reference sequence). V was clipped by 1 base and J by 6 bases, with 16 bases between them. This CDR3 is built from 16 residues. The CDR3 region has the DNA TGTGCCAGCAGCCAAGGCGGCGGTATAGGGGTCAATGAGCAGTTCTTC. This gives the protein CASSQGGGIGVNEQFF.

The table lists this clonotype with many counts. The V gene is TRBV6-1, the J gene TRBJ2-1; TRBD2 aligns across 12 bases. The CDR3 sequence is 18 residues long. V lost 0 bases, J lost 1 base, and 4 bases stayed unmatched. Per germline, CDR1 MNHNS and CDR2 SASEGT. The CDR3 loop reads CASSEAPGTSGSYNEQFF. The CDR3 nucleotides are TGTGCCAGCAGTGAAGCCCCTGGGACTAGCGGGTCCTACAATGAGCAGTTCTTC.

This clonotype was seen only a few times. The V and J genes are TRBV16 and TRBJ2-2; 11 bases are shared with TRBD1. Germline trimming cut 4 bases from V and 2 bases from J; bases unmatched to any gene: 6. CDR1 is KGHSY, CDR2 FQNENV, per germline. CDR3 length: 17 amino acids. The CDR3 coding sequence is TGTGCCAGCAGCCTCGGACAGGGGGCTCCAAACACCGGGGAGCTGTTTTTT. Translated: CASSLGQGAPNTGELFF.

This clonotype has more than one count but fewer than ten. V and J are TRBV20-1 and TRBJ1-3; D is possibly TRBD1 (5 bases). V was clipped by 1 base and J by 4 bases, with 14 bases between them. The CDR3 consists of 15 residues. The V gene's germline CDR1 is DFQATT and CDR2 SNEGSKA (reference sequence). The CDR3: CSARGLQGRGNTIYF. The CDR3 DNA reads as TGCAGTGCTAGAGGGTTGCAGGGCCGGGGAAACACCATATATTTT.

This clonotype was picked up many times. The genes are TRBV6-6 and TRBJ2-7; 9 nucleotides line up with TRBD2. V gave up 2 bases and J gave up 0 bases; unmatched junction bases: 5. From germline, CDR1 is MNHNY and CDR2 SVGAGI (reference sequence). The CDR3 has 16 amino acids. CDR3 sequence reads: CASSYQTSGSSYEQYF. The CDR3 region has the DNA TGTGCCAGCAGTTACCAGACTAGCGGCAGCTCCTACGAGCAGTACTTC.

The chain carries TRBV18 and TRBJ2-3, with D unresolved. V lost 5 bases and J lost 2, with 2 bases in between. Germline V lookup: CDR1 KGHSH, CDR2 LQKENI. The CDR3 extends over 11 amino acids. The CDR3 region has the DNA TGTGCCAGCTCATTCACAGATACGCAGTATTTT. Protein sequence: CASSFTDTQYF.

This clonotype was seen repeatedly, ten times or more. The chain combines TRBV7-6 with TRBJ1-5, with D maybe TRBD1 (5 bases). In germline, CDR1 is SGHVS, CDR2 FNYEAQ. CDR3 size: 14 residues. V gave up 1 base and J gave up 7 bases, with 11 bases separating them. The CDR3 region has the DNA TGTGCCAGCAGCTTAGGAGGGGAAGGGCAGCCCCAGCATTTT. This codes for CASSLGGEGQPQHF.

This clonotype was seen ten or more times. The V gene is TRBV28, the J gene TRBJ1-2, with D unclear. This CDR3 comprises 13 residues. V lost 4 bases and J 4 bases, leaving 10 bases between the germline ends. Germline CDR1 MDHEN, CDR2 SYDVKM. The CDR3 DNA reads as TGTGCCAGCAGTTCAACATGGAGCTATGGCTACACCTTC. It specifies CASSSTWSYGYTF.

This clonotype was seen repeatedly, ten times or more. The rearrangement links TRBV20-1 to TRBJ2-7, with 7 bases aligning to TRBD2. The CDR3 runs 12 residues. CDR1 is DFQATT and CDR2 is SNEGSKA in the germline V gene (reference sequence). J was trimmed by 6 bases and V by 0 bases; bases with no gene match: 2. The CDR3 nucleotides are TGCAGTGCTAGAGATCCTAGCGGCGAGCAGTACTTC. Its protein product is CSARDPSGEQYF.

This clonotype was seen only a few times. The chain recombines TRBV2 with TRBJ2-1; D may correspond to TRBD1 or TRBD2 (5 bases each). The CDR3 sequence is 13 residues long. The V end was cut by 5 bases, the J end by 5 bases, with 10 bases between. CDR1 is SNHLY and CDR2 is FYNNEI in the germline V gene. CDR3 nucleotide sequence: TGTGCCAGCAGTTCGTCGGGGCACAATGAGCAGTTCTTC. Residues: CASSSSGHNEQFF.

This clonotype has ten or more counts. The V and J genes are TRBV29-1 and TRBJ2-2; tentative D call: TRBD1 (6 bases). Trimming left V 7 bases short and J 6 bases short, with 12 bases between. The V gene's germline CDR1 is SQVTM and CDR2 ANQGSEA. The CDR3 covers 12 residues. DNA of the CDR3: TGCAGCGCTTCAACAGGGCCCGGGGAGCTGTTTTTT. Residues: CSASTGPGELFF.

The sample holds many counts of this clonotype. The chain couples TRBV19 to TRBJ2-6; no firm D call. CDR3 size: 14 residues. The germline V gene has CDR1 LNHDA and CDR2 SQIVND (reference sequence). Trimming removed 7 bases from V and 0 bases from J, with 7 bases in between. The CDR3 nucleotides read TGTGCCAGTAACTACCTCTCTGGGGCCAACGTCCTGACTTTC. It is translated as CASNYLSGANVLTF.

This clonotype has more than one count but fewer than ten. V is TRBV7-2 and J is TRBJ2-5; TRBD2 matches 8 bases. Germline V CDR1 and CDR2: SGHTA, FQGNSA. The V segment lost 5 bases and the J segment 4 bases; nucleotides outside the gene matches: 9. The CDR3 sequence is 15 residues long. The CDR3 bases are TGTGCCAGCAGCCCTGGGGGGCGGGAGGCAGAGACCCAGTACTTC. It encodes CASSPGGREAETQYF.

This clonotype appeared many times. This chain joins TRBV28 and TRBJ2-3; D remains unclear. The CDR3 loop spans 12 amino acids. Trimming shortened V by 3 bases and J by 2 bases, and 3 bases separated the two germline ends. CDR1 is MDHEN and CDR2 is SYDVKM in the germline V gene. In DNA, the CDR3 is TGTGCCAGCAGTTTGGACACAGATACGCAGTATTTT. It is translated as CASSLDTDTQYF.

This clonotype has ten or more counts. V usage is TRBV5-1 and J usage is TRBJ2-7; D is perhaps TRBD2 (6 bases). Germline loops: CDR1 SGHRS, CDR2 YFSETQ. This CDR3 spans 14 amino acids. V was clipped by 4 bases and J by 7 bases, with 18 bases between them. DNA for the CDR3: TGCGCCAGCAGCCCACTAGCACCCTCGGAGGAGCAGTACTTC. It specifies CASSPLAPSEEQYF.

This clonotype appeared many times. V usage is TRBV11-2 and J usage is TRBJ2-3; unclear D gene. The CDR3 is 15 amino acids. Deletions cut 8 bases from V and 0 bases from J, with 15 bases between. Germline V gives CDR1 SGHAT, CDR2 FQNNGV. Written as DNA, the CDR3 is TGTGCCAGCTCCCCCTATCCCCGAAGCACAGATACGCAGTATTTT. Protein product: CASSPYPRSTDTQYF.

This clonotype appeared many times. This chain's CDR3 is CASARGYSNQPQHF. The CDR3 DNA reads TGTGCCAGCGCACGGGGCTATAGCAATCAGCCCCAGCATTTT. The J gene is TRBJ1-5, the V gene TRBV3-1; D is possibly TRBD1 (5 bases). CDR1 and CDR2 from the germline V gene are LGHDT and YNNKEL (reference sequence). This CDR3 is 14 amino acids long. The V end lost 8 bases, the J end lost 0 bases, and 11 bases lay between the germline ends.